One and the same sample provided the 16 T cell receptor beta chains below, sequenced in a study of monozygotic twins with inflammatory bowel disease. For each CDR3 protein, TCRdb gives one entry from its re-call of the 5' RACE reads, without DNA. The specimen's table records some 400,000 distinct CDR3 sequences. What was sequenced was blood. Every receptor here comes from a human donor with ulcerative colitis or Crohn's disease, or a healthy co-twin of an affected twin (not recorded which).

The CDR3 protein is CSVTGTRDEQFF. The chain carries TRBV29-1 and TRBJ2-1; there is no DNA to check the TCRdb D call of TRBD2. Per germline, CDR1 SQVTM and CDR2 ANQGSEA. The CDR3 consists of 12 residues.

The rearrangement joins TRBV28 to TRBJ2-7; checking the TCRdb D call of TRBD2 is not possible without DNA. Germline CDR1 and CDR2: MDHEN and SYDVKM. The CDR3 sequence is 17 residues long. The CDR3 reads CASRHGAGALSSYEQYF.

V is TRBV11-2 and J is TRBJ2-1; TCRdb returns TRBD2, unconfirmable since there is no DNA. Germline assignment: CDR1 SGHAT and CDR2 FQNNGV. The CDR3 extends over 20 amino acids. This CDR3 reads CASSTELAGGPPFSYNEQFF.

The V gene is TRBV7-3, the J gene TRBJ1-4; TCRdb's D call of TRBD1 is untestable without DNA. The CDR3 sequence is 13 residues long. Germline lookup yields CDR1 SGHTA and CDR2 FQGTGA. The CDR3 loop reads CASTDRFEEKLFF.

V usage is TRBV5-1 and J usage is TRBJ2-5. CDR1 and CDR2 from the germline V gene are SGHRS and YFSETQ. The length of the CDR3 is 14 residues. The CDR3 loop reads CASSLDRIQETQYF.

The rearrangement uses TRBV20-1 and TRBJ1-1; TCRdb's D call, TRBD1, is unchecked because there is no DNA. CDR1 DFQATT and CDR2 SNEGSKA come from the germline V gene (reference sequence). This CDR3 spans 14 amino acids. The chain's CDR3 is CSASYRTGGTEAFF.

CDR3 in amino acids: CSVELKNSYEQYF. J is TRBJ2-7 and V is TRBV29-1. Germline V lookup: CDR1 SQVTM, CDR2 ANQGSEA. The CDR3 loop spans 13 amino acids.

The chain links TRBV28 to TRBJ2-2. The CDR3 sequence is 13 residues long. CDR1 and CDR2 from the germline V gene are MDHEN and SYDVKM. The CDR3 protein is CASQQPTTGELFF.

The rearrangement joins TRBV6-2 or TRBV6-3 to TRBJ2-3; TCRdb calls TRBD1, which cannot be checked without DNA. Germline-derived CDR1 and CDR2 are MNHEY and SVGEGT. The CDR3 is 15 residues long. CDR3 loop: CASNDRGSFTDTQYF.

V gene TRBV12-3 or TRBV12-4 combines with J gene TRBJ2-1; lacking DNA, the TRBD1 call made by TCRdb goes unchecked. CDR3 length: 14 residues. The CDR3 here is CASSTTGDYNEQFF.

The chain carries TRBV7-9 and TRBJ2-1; without DNA, the TCRdb call of TRBD1 cannot be checked. The CDR3 is 15 residues long. CDR1 is SEHNR and CDR2 is FQNEAQ in the germline V gene (reference sequence). CDR3: CASSPRGGGYNEQFF.

The CDR3 spells CASSVIPGVDEKLFF. The chain has TRBV9 and TRBJ1-4; without DNA, the TCRdb call of TRBD1 cannot be checked. The CDR3 covers 15 residues. Per the germline V gene, CDR1 is SGDLS and CDR2 is YYNGEE.

The chain employs TRBV5-1 and TRBJ2-1; there is no DNA to check the TCRdb D call of TRBD2. The CDR3 is 15 amino acids. Per the germline V gene, CDR1 is SGHRS and CDR2 is YFSETQ. CDR3 sequence: CASSWGGRDHNEQFF.

The rearrangement uses TRBV5-6 and TRBJ1-2; TCRdb indicates TRBD1, and absent DNA this call remains unverified. Germline lookup yields CDR1 SGHDT and CDR2 YYEEEE. The CDR3 is made up of 13 amino acids. The CDR3 region is CASRRQGTGGYTF. The complete variable domain, with remaining parts taken from reference TRBV5-6 and TRBJ1-2, reads DAGVTQSPTHLIKTRGQQVTLRCSPKSGHDTVSWYQQALGQGPQFIFQYYEEEERQRGNFPDRFSGHQFPNYSSELNVNALLLGDSALYLCASRRQGTGGYTFGSGTRLTVV.

This chain uses TRBV12-3 or TRBV12-4 with TRBJ1-2. This CDR3 contains 16 residues. This chain's CDR3 is CASTLDGSYGSGGYTF.

V and J are TRBV11-2 and TRBJ2-1; without DNA, the TCRdb call of TRBD2 cannot be checked. The CDR3 is made up of 18 amino acids. Germline V gene lookup returns CDR1 SGHAT and CDR2 FQNNGV. The CDR3 here is CASTRGASGGPQGNEQFF.